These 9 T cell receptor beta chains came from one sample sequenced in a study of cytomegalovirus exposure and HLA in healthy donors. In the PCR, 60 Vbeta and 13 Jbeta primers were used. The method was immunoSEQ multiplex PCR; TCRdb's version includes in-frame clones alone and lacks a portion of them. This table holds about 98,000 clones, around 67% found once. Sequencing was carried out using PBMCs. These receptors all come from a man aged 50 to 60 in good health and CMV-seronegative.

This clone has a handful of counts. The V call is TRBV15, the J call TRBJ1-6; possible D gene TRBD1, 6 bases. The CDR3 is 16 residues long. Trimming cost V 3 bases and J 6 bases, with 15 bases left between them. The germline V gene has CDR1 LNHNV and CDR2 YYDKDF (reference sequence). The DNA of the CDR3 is TGTGCCACCAGCAGGGGGCGGGGAGGGGGTAATTCACCCCTCCACTTT. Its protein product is CATSRGRGGGNSPLHF.

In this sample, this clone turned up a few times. In DNA, the CDR3 is TGTGCCAGCAGCCAGGGTGGAGCGGGGGGTTTCACAGATACGCAGTATTTT. Its translation: CASSQGGAGGFTDTQYF. The chain has TRBV4-2 and TRBJ2-3, with 9 bases identical to TRBD2. The germline CDR1 and CDR2 sequences are LGHNA and YNFKEQ. The ends lost 3 bases at V and 2 bases at J; junction bases unmatched: 9. The length of the CDR3 is 17 residues.

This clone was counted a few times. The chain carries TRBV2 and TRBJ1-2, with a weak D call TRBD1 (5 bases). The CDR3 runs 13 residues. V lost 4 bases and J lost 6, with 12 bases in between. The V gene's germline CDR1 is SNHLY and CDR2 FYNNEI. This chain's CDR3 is CASSGGGPNGYTF. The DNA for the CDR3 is TGTGCCAGCAGTGGGGGCGGACCGAATGGCTACACCTTC.

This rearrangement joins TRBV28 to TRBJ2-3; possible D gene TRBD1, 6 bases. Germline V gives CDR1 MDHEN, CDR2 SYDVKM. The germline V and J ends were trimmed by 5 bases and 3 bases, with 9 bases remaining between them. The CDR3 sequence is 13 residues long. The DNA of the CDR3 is TGTGCCAGCAGTCTCCAGGGGACAGATACGCAGTATTTT. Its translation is CASSLQGTDTQYF.

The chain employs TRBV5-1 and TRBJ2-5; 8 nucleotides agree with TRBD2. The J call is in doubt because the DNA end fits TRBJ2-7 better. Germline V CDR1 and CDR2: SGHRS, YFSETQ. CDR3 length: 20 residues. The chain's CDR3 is CASSLDTGTRERGVSYEQYF. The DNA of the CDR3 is TGCGCCAGCAGCTTAGATACCGGGACTAGAGAGAGGGGTGTATCCTACGAGCAGTACTTC.

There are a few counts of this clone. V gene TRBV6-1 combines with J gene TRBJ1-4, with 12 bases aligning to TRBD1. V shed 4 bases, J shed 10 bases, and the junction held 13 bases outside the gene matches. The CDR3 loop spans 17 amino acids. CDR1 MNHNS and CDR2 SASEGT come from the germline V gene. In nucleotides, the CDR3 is TGTGCCAGCAGTGCCAATTTCGCCGGGACAGGGGGCGTAAAACTGTTTTTT. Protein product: CASSANFAGTGGVKLFF.

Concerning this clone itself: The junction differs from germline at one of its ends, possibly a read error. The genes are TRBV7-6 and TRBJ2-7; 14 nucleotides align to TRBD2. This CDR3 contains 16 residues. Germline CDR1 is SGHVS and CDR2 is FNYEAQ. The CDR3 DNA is TGTGCCAGCAGCCGTATGGGACTAGCGGGAGATGGGGAGCAGTGCTTC. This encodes CASSRMGLAGDGEQCF. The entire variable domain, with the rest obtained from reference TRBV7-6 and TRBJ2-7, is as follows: GAGVSQSPRYKVTKRGQDVALRCDPISGHVSLYWYRQALGQGPEFLTYFNYEAQQDKSGLPNDRFSAERPEGSISTLTIQRTEQRDSAMYRCASSRMGLAGDGEQCFGPGTRLTVT.

The CDR3 nucleotides read TGTGCCAGCAGGTACACCGGGACAGGGTTCACCGGGGAGCTGTTTTTT. This sequence encodes CASRYTGTGFTGELFF. The chain couples TRBV6-5 to TRBJ2-2, with 9 bases identical to TRBD1. J gave up 4 bases and V 6 bases, and 9 bases lay outside the gene matches. The CDR3 contains 16 residues. Germline V CDR1 and CDR2: MNHEY, SVGAGI.

The CDR3 is CASSALDRGNTGELFF. The CDR3 nucleotides are TGTGCCAGCAGCGCCCTGGACAGAGGGAACACCGGGGAGCTGTTTTTT. The V call is TRBV9, the J call TRBJ2-2; maybe TRBD1 (6 bases). This CDR3 region has 16 residues. V was cut by 3 bases and J by 1 base, with 13 bases left in between. Looked up from germline, CDR1 is SGDLS and CDR2 is YYNGEE.